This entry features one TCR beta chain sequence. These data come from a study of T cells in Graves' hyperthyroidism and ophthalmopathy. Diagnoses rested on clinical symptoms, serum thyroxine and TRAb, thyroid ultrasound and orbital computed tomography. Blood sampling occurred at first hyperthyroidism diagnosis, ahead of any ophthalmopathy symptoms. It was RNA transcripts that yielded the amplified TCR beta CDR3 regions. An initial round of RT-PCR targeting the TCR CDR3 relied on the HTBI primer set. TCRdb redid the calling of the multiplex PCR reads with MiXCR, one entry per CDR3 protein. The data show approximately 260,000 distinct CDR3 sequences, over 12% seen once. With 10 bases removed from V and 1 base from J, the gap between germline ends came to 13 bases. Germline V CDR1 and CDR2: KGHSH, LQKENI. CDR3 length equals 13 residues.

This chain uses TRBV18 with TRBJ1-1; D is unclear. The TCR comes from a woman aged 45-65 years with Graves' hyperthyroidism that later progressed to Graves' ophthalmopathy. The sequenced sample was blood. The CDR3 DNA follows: TGTGCCACCTCCGAGGGCGCGAACACTGAAGCTTTCTTT. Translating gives CATSEGANTEAFF.